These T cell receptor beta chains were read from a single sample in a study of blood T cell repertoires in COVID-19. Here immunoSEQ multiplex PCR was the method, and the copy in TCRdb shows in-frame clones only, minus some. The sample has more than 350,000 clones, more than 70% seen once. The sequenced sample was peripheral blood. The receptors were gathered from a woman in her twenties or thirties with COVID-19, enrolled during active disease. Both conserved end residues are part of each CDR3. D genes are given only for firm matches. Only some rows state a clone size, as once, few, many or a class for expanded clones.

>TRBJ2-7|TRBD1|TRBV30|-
TGTGCCTGGAGTCCACAGGGGGTGGGGCAGTACTTC
CAWSPQGVGQYF
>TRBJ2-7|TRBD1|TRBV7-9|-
TGTGCCAGCAGCCCAGGGACAGGCGACTACGAGCAGTACTTC
CASSPGTGDYEQYF
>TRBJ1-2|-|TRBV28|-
TGTGCCAGCAGTTTAGGAGAGGGCTACACCTTC
CASSLGEGYTF
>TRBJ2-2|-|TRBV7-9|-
TGTGCCAGCAGCTTTCCCAGGCTGAACACCGGGGAGCTGTTTTTT
CASSFPRLNTGELFF
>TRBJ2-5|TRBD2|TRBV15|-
TGTGCCACCAGCTGGAGCGGGAGTGCGGAGACCCAGTACTTC
CATSWSGSAETQYF
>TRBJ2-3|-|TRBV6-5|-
TGTGCCAGCAGTTACGGCAGTGGTACAGATACGCAGTATTTT
CASSYGSGTDTQYF
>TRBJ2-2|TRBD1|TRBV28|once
TGTGCCAGCAGAACACAGGGGATCGCCGGGGAGCTGTTTTTT
CASRTQGIAGELFF
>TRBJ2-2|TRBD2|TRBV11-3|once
TGTGCCAGCAGCTCCGGGACTAGCGGGTACACCGGGGAGCTGTTTTTT
CASSSGTSGYTGELFF
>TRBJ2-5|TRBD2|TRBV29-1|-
TGCAGCGTTCTAGCGGCCCAAGAGACCCAGTACTTC
CSVLAAQETQYF
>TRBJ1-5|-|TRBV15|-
TGTGCCACCAGTCAAGGGAGTTTATATCAGCCCCAGCATTTT
CATSQGSLYQPQHF
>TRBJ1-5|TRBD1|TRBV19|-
TGTGCCAGTAGTACTGACAGGGTTCAGCCCCAGCATTTT
CASSTDRVQPQHF
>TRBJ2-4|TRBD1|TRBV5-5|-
TGTGCCAGCAGTGGGACAGACAAAAACATTCAGTACTTC
CASSGTDKNIQYF
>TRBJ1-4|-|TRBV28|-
TGTGCCAGCAGTGCCTCCGGGGTGGGAAAACTGTTTTTT
CASSASGVGKLFF
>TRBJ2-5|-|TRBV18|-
TGTGCCAGCTCACCACCCCCCGTTCCGGAGACCCAGTACTTC
CASSPPPVPETQYF
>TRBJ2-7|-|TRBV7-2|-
TGTGCCAGCAGCGCACAGGTCACCTACGAGCAGTACTTC
CASSAQVTYEQYF
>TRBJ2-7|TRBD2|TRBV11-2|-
TGTGCCAGCAGCCGAGCAGCGGGAGGAATTACGGAGCAGTACTTC
CASSRAAGGITEQYF
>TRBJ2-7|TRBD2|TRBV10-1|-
TGCGCCAGCAGTGAAAGACTAGCGGGAGAGCAGTACTTC
CASSERLAGEQYF
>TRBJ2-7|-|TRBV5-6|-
TGTGCCAGCAGCTTGCAGGGCTACGAGCAGTACTTC
CASSLQGYEQYF
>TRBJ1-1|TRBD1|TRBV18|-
TGTGCCAGCTCACTAGGACAGGACACTGAAGCTTTCTTT
CASSLGQDTEAFF
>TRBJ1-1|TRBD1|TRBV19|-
TGTGCCAGTAGTCCCTACAGGGGATGGGGGACTGAAGCTTTCTTT
CASSPYRGWGTEAFF
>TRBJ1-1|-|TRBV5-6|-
TGTGCCAGCAGCTTGGCCCCCTTCCGGGGAAACACTGAAGCTTTCTTT
CASSLAPFRGNTEAFF
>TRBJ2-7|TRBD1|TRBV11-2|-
TGTGCCAGCAGCTTCCGACAGGGCCTGGCCTTGGAGCAGTACTTC
CASSFRQGLALEQYF
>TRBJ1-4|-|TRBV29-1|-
TGCAGCGTCCTCCCCCTAAGGGGAGGAACTAATGAAAAACTGTTTTTT
CSVLPLRGGTNEKLFF
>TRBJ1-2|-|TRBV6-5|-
TGTGCCAGCAGATACGGACTACATGGCTACACCTTC
CASRYGLHGYTF
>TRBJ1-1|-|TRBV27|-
TGTGCCAGCAGTTTTTCTCCCAGGGGAAGGACTGAAGCTTTCTTT
CASSFSPRGRTEAFF
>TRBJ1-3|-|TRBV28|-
TGTGCCAGCATTCCCGGAGGGACTAGCTCTGGAAACACCATATATTTT
CASIPGGTSSGNTIYF
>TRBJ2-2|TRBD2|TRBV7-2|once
TGTGCCAGCAGCTTAGACAAGCGGGAGACCGGGGAGCTGTTTTTT
CASSLDKRETGELFF
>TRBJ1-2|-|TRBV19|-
TGTGCCAGTAGTATTAGTCGCACAGGGTGGGGCTACACCTTC
CASSISRTGWGYTF
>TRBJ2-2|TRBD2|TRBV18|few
TGTGCCAGCTCACCACCGGGAGGGGTGAACACCGGGGAGCTGTTTTTT
CASSPPGGVNTGELFF
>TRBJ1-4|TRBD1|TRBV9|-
TGTGCCAGCAGCCCCCGTCCAGACAGGGCTAATGAAAAACTGTTTTTT
CASSPRPDRANEKLFF
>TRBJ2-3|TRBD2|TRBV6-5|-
TGTGCCAGCAGTTCTGGGACTAGCGGTAGGGCAGATACGCAGTATTTT
CASSSGTSGRADTQYF
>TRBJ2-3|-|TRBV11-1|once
TGTGCCAGCAGCTTATTGAGGCGGGCTTCCACAGATACGCAGTATTTT
CASSLLRRASTDTQYF
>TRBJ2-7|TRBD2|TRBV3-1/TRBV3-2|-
TGTGCCAGCAGCCAAGCACCCTGGACTAGCGGAGTATACGAGCAGTACTTC
CASSQAPWTSGVYEQYF
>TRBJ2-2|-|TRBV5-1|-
TGCGCCAGCAGCCCGGTGTTTGCGGCCACAAACACCGGGGAGCTGTTTTTT
CASSPVFAATNTGELFF
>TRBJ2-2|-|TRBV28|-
TGTGCCAGCAGTTTGGGGCAGGCCCCCACCGGGGAGCTGTTTTTT
CASSLGQAPTGELFF
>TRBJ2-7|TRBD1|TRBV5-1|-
TGCGCCAGCAGCCGACCCCTGGGACAGGGAGGCTACGAGCAGTACTTC
CASSRPLGQGGYEQYF